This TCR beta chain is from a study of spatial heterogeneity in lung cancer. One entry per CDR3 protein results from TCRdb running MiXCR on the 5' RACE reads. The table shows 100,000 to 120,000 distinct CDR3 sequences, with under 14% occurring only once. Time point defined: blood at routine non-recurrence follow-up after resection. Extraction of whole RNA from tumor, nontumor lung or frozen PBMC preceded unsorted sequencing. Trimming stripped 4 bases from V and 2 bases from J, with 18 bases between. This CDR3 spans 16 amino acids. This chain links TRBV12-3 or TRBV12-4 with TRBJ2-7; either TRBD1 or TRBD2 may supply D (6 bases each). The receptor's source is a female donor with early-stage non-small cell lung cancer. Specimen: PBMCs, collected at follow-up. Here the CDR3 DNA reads TGTGCCAGCAGTTATATAGGGGGGCGCAGGACCTACGAGCAGTACTTC. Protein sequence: CASSYIGGRRTYEQYF.